This T cell receptor beta chain emerged from a study of T cell responses to AZD1222 COVID-19 vaccine. Assay: immunoSEQ multiplex PCR; the TCRdb copy retains only in-frame clones and omits some. The repertoire holds about 190,000 clones, with just over 90% as singletons. The ends lost 10 bases at V and 2 bases at J; junction bases unmatched: 7. CDR3 length: 15 amino acids. CDR1 SGHTA and CDR2 FQGNSA come from the germline V gene. The sample in question was peripheral blood, obtained on day 0 of AZD1222 vaccination. This TCR came from an adult in good health. The J gene is TRBJ2-7, the V gene TRBV7-2; 14 nucleotides line up with TRBD2. CDR3 loop: CATGLAGGGTYEQYF. The DNA of the CDR3 is TGTGCCACCGGACTAGCGGGAGGAGGGACCTACGAGCAGTACTTC.